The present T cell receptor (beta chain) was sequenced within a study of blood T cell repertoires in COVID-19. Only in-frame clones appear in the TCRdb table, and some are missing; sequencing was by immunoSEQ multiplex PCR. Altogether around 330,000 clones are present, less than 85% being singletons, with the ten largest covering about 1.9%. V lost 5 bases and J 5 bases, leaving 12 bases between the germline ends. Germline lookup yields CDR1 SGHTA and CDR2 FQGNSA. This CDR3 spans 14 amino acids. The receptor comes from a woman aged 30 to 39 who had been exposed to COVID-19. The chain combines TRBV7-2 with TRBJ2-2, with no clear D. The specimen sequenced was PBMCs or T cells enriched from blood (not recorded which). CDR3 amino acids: CASSRVISTGELFF. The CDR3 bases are TGTGCCAGCAGCCGCGTTATATCGACCGGGGAGCTGTTTTTT.